Listed below are T cell receptor beta chains from one sample, sequenced in a study of CXCR3-negative and CXCR3-positive naive CD8 T cells. Reanalyzing the 5' RACE reads, TCRdb keeps one entry per CDR3 protein, without DNA. The sample is made up of around 50,000 distinct CDR3 sequences, and the top ten hold around 0.51% of it. The specimen was naive CXCR3+ CD8+ T cells from blood. The receptors here all came from a human donor in good health. Some clones in this sample may be carry-over from other donors' samples. CDR3s include the opening cysteine and the closing phenylalanine or tryptophan. Where a row states a size, it is once, few, many or the class of an expanded clone; other rows omit it.

abundance	j_gene	v_gene	CDR3aa
NA	TRBJ1-5	TRBV10-2	CASSLNLGGFQPQHF
NA	TRBJ1-2	TRBV7-2	CANRQGSEGYTF
NA	TRBJ2-7	TRBV23-1	CASSPSQQGNYEQYF
NA	TRBJ1-1	TRBV3-1	CASSHPGGGWTEGFF
NA	TRBJ1-2	TRBV27	CASSSGSNYGYTF
NA	TRBJ2-1	TRBV28	CASSRLFHNEQFF
NA	TRBJ2-7	TRBV7-9	CASSFTGYEQYF
NA	TRBJ2-1	TRBV7-2	CASTKKQAISYNEQFF
NA	TRBJ1-1	TRBV12-3/TRBV12-4	CASSLAWGQGRSTEAFF
medium-sized	TRBJ2-5	TRBV10-1	CASSETGLETQYF
NA	TRBJ2-7	TRBV7-6	CASSSPGETEQYF
NA	TRBJ1-6	TRBV5-5	CASSLPLGQNNSPLHF
medium-sized	TRBJ2-7	TRBV10-3	CAISEDYEQYF
NA	TRBJ1-1	TRBV29-1	CSAEDLPEAFF
NA	TRBJ2-7	TRBV12-3/TRBV12-4	CASQLGGGEQYF
NA	TRBJ2-5	TRBV27	CASSLSDRQGPETQYF
NA	TRBJ2-6	TRBV6-4	CASSEYGTGGRGANVLTF
NA	TRBJ2-1	TRBV4-2	CASSHTGYNEQFF
NA	TRBJ1-1	TRBV12-3/TRBV12-4	CASSLGPGTEAFF
NA	TRBJ2-7	TRBV12-3/TRBV12-4	CASSFRGLWYEQYF
NA	TRBJ2-3	TRBV7-3	CASRAGAGTDTQYF
NA	TRBJ2-7	TRBV28	CASSSRLETYEQYF
NA	TRBJ2-7	TRBV12-3/TRBV12-4	CASSYQGFYEQYF
NA	TRBJ2-1	TRBV14	CASSQGKGPYNEQFF
NA	TRBJ2-3	TRBV25-1	CASSDLSRSGGADTQYF
NA	TRBJ1-5	TRBV4-1	CASSQEEGAGNQPQHF
NA	TRBJ2-7	TRBV29-1	CSVEDPNSDRFPDEQYF
NA	TRBJ2-3	TRBV11-2	CASRGDRGADTQYF
NA	TRBJ2-7	TRBV3-1	CASSQDLGEQYF
NA	TRBJ1-6	TRBV7-2	CASSDIGVGTGDHNSPLHF
NA	TRBJ2-7	TRBV9	CASSVHVGGTAYEQYF
NA	TRBJ2-2	TRBV7-9	CASSLDGGELFF
NA	TRBJ2-3	TRBV7-3	CASSSTMMDTQYF
NA	TRBJ2-7	TRBV7-9	CASSLARYEQYF
NA	TRBJ2-2	TRBV6-2/TRBV6-3	CASSQTGLDTGELFF
NA	TRBJ2-7	TRBV7-9	CASSPTLGRDYEQYF
NA	TRBJ2-7	TRBV5-1	CASSFFGATEQYF
NA	TRBJ2-3	TRBV28	CASSGGADTQYF
NA	TRBJ1-1	TRBV14	CASSPAGSPTEAFF
NA	TRBJ1-4	TRBV11-2	CASSQWGGLEKLFF
NA	TRBJ2-7	TRBV29-1	CSVEDFQRAGGEQYF
NA	TRBJ2-5	TRBV7-9	CASSTWTGEWETQYF
NA	TRBJ1-2	TRBV10-1	CASSEPNRGSDYGYTF
NA	TRBJ2-3	TRBV6-2/TRBV6-3	CASLGGTGAADTQYF
NA	TRBJ2-7	TRBV7-9	CASSTGNSYEQYF
NA	TRBJ2-5	TRBV27	CASSQGLAVETQYF
NA	TRBJ2-7	TRBV7-9	CASSEGRGAKSYEQYF
NA	TRBJ1-2	TRBV29-1	CSVEDDGYGYTF
NA	TRBJ1-1	TRBV7-9	CASSLSRTGEAFF
NA	TRBJ2-3	TRBV7-6	CASSPAGGADTQYF
NA	TRBJ1-1	TRBV21-1	CASTLSPGRNTEAFF
NA	TRBJ2-1	TRBV12-3/TRBV12-4	CASSLGTGYNEQFF
NA	TRBJ2-1	TRBV7-9	CASSPLPATSSGGNAGYEQFF
NA	TRBJ2-7	TRBV7-2	CASSYTTGGINYEQYF
NA	TRBJ2-7	TRBV9	CASSPTGAAYEQYF
NA	TRBJ2-7	TRBV12-3/TRBV12-4	CASTSWGSYQQYF
NA	TRBJ2-7	TRBV27	CASSFIGRPYEQYF
NA	TRBJ2-2	TRBV7-7	CASTAYTGELFF
NA	TRBJ1-1	TRBV5-1	CASSVGRGTEAFF